This is a list of T cell receptor beta chains from one sample in a study of control samples from healthy donors and cancer patients. The table came from immunoSEQ multiplex PCR; TCRdb's copy has only in-frame clones and leaves some out. The sample has about 60,000 clones, over 75% seen once. Input material: blood. The receptor source for this set is a man aged 35 to 55 in good health. Each CDR3 is given with its conserved first and last residue. The D gene is left open where the match is weak. Clone size is stated in some rows and not others, as once, few, many or a class when expanded.

>.|TRBJ1-1|.|TRBV4-1
TGCGCCAGCAGCCAAGAAAATTGGAAAACTGGGGACCCTGAAGCTTTCTTT
CASSQENWKTGDPEAFF
>.|TRBJ2-6|few|TRBV3-1/TRBV3-2
TGTGCCAGCAGCCAAGTCTTCGGACAGACCCTTACTGGGGCCAACGTCCTGACTTTC
CASSQVFGQTLTGANVLTF
>.|TRBJ1-1|.|TRBV21-1
TGTGCCAGCAGCAAAAGTGCTCAAATGAACACTGAAGCTTTCTTT
CASSKSAQMNTEAFF
>.|TRBJ1-5|.|TRBV7-2
TGTGCCAGCAGCCCAACGGGGATTAATCAGCCCCAGCATTTT
CASSPTGINQPQHF
>TRBD1|TRBJ1-6|.|TRBV5-6
TGTGCCAGCAGCTGGGACAGAGATAATTCACCCCTCCACTTT
CASSWDRDNSPLHF
>.|TRBJ1-1|.|TRBV10-3
TGTGCCATCAGAGTACAGGGCCAGGAAGCTTTCTTT
CAIRVQGQEAFF
>TRBD1|TRBJ2-7|.|TRBV6-6
TGTGCCAGCAGTTACTGGGACAGGGACCACGAGCAGTACTTC
CASSYWDRDHEQYF
>.|TRBJ1-2|once|TRBV7-2
TGTGCCAGCAGCTTATTCCCAGCCAGCCCGAACGCCAACTATGGCTACACCTTC
CASSLFPASPNANYGYTF
>.|TRBJ1-6|.|TRBV5-1
TGCGCCAGCAGCTTGAGGGCCCCTAATTCACCCCTCCACTTT
CASSLRAPNSPLHF
>.|TRBJ2-3|.|TRBV5-8
TGTGCCAGCAGCTTGGGGCGGGGGCGTAGCACAGATACGCAGTATTTT
CASSLGRGRSTDTQYF
>.|TRBJ2-3|.|TRBV6-5
TGTGCCAGCAAACCATCTAGGAGGCCCACAGATACGCAGTATTTT
CASKPSRRPTDTQYF
>.|TRBJ1-3|.|TRBV30
TGTGCCTGGAGCGAGGAGGGCCCGTCTGGAAACACCATATATTTT
CAWSEEGPSGNTIYF
>TRBD1|TRBJ2-7|.|TRBV2
TGTGCCAGCAGTGAATGGGCAGGGGGCGGCTACGAGCAGTACTTC
CASSEWAGGGYEQYF
>TRBD1|TRBJ1-1|.|TRBV29-1
TGCAGCGCCAGGACAGGGGGATTAAACACTGAAGCTTTCTTT
CSARTGGLNTEAFF
>.|TRBJ2-5|.|TRBV3-1/TRBV3-2
TGTGCCAGCAGCCAAGGTGCCGGGGGTCATGAGACCCAGTACTTC
CASSQGAGGHETQYF
>.|TRBJ1-5|.|TRBV27
TGTGCCAGCACCCACCGGAGGGGGGGTCAGCCCCAGCATTTT
CASTHRRGGQPQHF
>.|TRBJ2-3|few|TRBV7-9
TGTGCCAGCAGCCCCACAGATACGCAGTATTTT
CASSPTDTQYF
>TRBD1|TRBJ2-7|once|TRBV11-1
TGTGCCAGCAGCTCAACCGGGACAGGGGGCCGCGGCGAGCAGTACTTC
CASSSTGTGGRGEQYF
>.|TRBJ1-2|.|TRBV7-2
TGTGCCAGCAGCATGATCGGGACGGACCACTATGGCTACACCTTC
CASSMIGTDHYGYTF
>.|TRBJ2-3|.|TRBV4-3
TGCGCCAGCAGCCAAGATAGGGAGGATACGCAGTATTTT
CASSQDREDTQYF
>TRBD2|TRBJ2-1|.|TRBV5-1
TGCGCCAGCAGCTTGGGTCGAGCGGGAGTGGGCAATGAGCAGTTCTTC
CASSLGRAGVGNEQFF
>.|TRBJ1-2|.|TRBV4-3
TGCGCCAGCAGCCAAGCTGCAGCCCCCAGCTATGGCTACACCTTC
CASSQAAAPSYGYTF
>.|TRBJ2-7|.|TRBV18
TGTGCCAGCTCAAGGTCCGGCAGGGAGTACGAGCAGTACTTC
CASSRSGREYEQYF
>TRBD1|TRBJ2-2|.|TRBV29-1
TGCAGCGTTGAAGATGGGACAGCCAACACCGGGGAGCTGTTTTTT
CSVEDGTANTGELFF
>TRBD1|TRBJ1-5|.|TRBV3-1/TRBV3-2
TGTGCCAGCAGCGATGGGACAGGAGGTCAGCCCCAGCATTTT
CASSDGTGGQPQHF
>TRBD1|TRBJ2-5|.|TRBV11-3
TGTGCCAGCAGATCGGAAGGGGGCCGCGAGACCCAGTACTTC
CASRSEGGRETQYF
>.|TRBJ1-2|once|TRBV6-6
TGTGCCAGCAGTTACTCGAGGGGGGCTACCTATGGCTACACCTTC
CASSYSRGATYGYTF
>TRBD2|TRBJ2-3|.|TRBV13
TGTGCCAGCAGCCGTTCCCTCGCGGGAGGTACAGATACGCAGTATTTT
CASSRSLAGGTDTQYF
>TRBD1|TRBJ1-4|.|TRBV4-1
TGCGCCAGCAGCCGACAGGGGGCAACTAATGAAAAACTGTTTTTT
CASSRQGATNEKLFF